This TCR beta chain appears in the sequencing data of a study of early T cells in non-severe SARS-CoV-2 infection. The wider study: It was bulk RNA from unsorted whole blood that was sequenced, and the chains were unpaired. Overall study findings and caveats: VDJdb matching, biased toward anti-spike CD8 responses, missed private and CD4 specificities.

This clonotype was found many times. Its matching antigen is unknown. The TCR library protocol was used to attach unique molecular identifiers. These identifiers were attached to individual cDNA molecules. TCRdb reanalysed the 5' RACE reads using MiXCR and keeps one entry per CDR3 protein. Among 70,000 to 85,000 distinct CDR3 sequences listed, roughly 12% were seen once. Per germline, CDR1 LNHDA and CDR2 SQIVND (reference sequence). This CDR3 region has 15 residues. V shed 10 bases, J shed 3 bases, and the junction held 9 bases outside the gene matches. The J gene is TRBJ1-5, the V gene TRBV19; 10 nucleotides agree with TRBD1. The sequence was obtained from an adult who was a healthcare worker with PCR-confirmed SARS-CoV-2 infection or an uninfected control (not recorded which). The sequencing sample was made of whole blood. The CDR3, as DNA: TGTGCCACCCTCGGCGGACAGGGGGTCAATCAGCCCCAGCATTTT. Translating gives CATLGGQGVNQPQHF.